These 25 T cell receptor beta chains were sequenced from one sample in a study of blood T cell repertoires in COVID-19. Sequencing used immunoSEQ multiplex PCR; TCRdb keeps in-frame clones, though not all of them. The sample consists of 250,000 to 350,000 clones, 90% of them appearing once. The specimen sequenced was PBMCs or T cells enriched from blood (not recorded which). The receptors derive from a woman in her late teens or twenties with acute COVID-19.

This chain connects TRBV19 to TRBJ1-1; 7 nucleotides match TRBD1. J lost 2 bases, V lost 6 bases, and 12 bases had no gene match. CDR1 is LNHDA, CDR2 SQIVND, per germline (reference sequence). The length of the CDR3 is 16 residues. CDR3 amino acids: CASRGGPGQPNTEAFF. CDR3 DNA: TGTGCCAGTAGGGGTGGACCGGGACAGCCAAACACTGAAGCTTTCTTT.

The chain is built from TRBV7-9 and TRBJ2-7; TRBD2 matches 7 bases. Germline assignment: CDR1 SEHNR and CDR2 FQNEAQ (reference sequence). Losses at the gene ends were 7 bases for V and 1 base for J; bases not matched to a gene: 7. This CDR3 spans 14 amino acids. The CDR3 coding sequence is TGTGCCAGCACCCTAGCGGCGGATTCCTACGAGCAGTACTTC. Its translation: CASTLAADSYEQYF. Full variable domain (rest looked up from reference TRBV7-9 and TRBJ2-7): DTGVSQNPRHKITKRGQNVTFRCDPISEHNRLYWYRQTLGQGPEFLTYFQNEAQLEKSRLLSDRFSAERPKGSFSTLEIQRTEQGDSAMYLCASTLAADSYEQYFGPGTRLTVT.

The V and J genes are TRBV10-3 and TRBJ2-2; 10 bases line up with TRBD2. Germline lookup yields CDR1 ENHRY and CDR2 SYGVKD. The CDR3 is 18 amino acids. The J segment lost 4 bases and the V segment lost 4 bases, leaving 12 bases of the junction unmatched. CDR3 in DNA: TGTGCCATCAGTGTATGGGCTAGCGGGAGTGATGGCACCGGGGAGCTGTTTTTT. Amino acid sequence: CAISVWASGSDGTGELFF.

The chain employs TRBV27 and TRBJ1-2; 10 bases agree with TRBD1. There are 15 residues in the CDR3. Germline lookup yields CDR1 MNHEY and CDR2 SMNVEV (reference sequence). The V segment lost 5 bases and the J segment 5 bases; nucleotides outside the gene matches: 8. This CDR3 is CASSLLTGGAYGYTF. The DNA for the CDR3 is TGTGCCAGCAGTCTCTTGACAGGGGGCGCGTATGGCTACACCTTC.

The CDR3 here is CASSSPAQIGEKLFF. CDR3 bases: TGTGCCAGCAGCTCCCCCGCACAGATCGGTGAAAAACTGTTTTTT. The V gene is TRBV11-2, the J gene TRBJ1-4, with D hard to call. Germline assignment: CDR1 SGHAT and CDR2 FQNNGV. CDR3 length: 15 residues. Trimming removed 4 bases at V and 7 bases at J, with 16 bases between.

J is TRBJ1-6 and V is TRBV27, with a possible D match to TRBD1 (6 bases). The CDR3 has 17 amino acids. Germline assignment: CDR1 MNHEY and CDR2 SMNVEV (reference sequence). V lost 5 bases to trimming and J lost 0 bases, with 14 bases between them. In DNA, the CDR3 is TGTGCCAGCAGTCCAGCCACAGGGAGCTCCTATAATTCACCCCTCCACTTT. Protein sequence: CASSPATGSSYNSPLHF.

This chain uses TRBV9 with TRBJ1-6; TRBD1 is a possible D gene (5 bases). Germline CDR1 and CDR2: SGDLS and YYNGEE. V lost 0 bases and J lost 6, with 10 bases in between. This CDR3 spans 15 amino acids. CDR3 coding DNA: TGTGCCAGCAGCGTAGGGGGGACTTCTAATTCACCCCTCCACTTT. Encoded protein: CASSVGGTSNSPLHF.

The chain combines TRBV4-2 with TRBJ2-7; D is perhaps TRBD2 (5 bases). The CDR3 is 15 residues long. Deletions cut 4 bases from V and 2 bases from J, with 15 bases between. The germline gives CDR1 LGHNA, CDR2 YNFKEQ. CDR3 nucleotides: TGTGCCAGCAGCCCTTTTGGTGGGAGCGCCTACGAGCAGTACTTC. This codes for CASSPFGGSAYEQYF.

V and J are TRBV5-1 and TRBJ2-3; possibly TRBD1 for D (5 bases). Germline V gives CDR1 SGHRS, CDR2 YFSETQ. V was trimmed by 3 bases and J by 5 bases, leaving 7 bases between them. The CDR3 is 12 residues long. The CDR3 is CASSYQGDTQYF. The CDR3 coding sequence is TGCGCCAGCAGCTATCAGGGAGATACGCAGTATTTT. Drawing the rest from reference TRBV5-1 and TRBJ2-3, the complete variable domain is KAGVTQTPRYLIKTRGQQVTLSCSPISGHRSVSWYQQTPGQGLQFLFEYFSETQRNKGNFPGRFSGRQFSNSRSEMNVSTLELGDSALYLCASSYQGDTQYFGPGTRLTVL.

The rearrangement joins TRBV6-5 to TRBJ2-7; the D gene is possibly TRBD2 (6 bases). Trimming pared 8 bases from V and 4 bases from J, leaving 18 bases between. The CDR3 consists of 14 residues. Looked up from germline, CDR1 is MNHEY and CDR2 is SVGAGI. The CDR3 reads CASPKIGGTYEQYF. The DNA for the CDR3 is TGTGCCAGCCCGAAAATCGGAGGGACGTACGAGCAGTACTTC.

The rearrangement links TRBV28 to TRBJ1-2; D not certain. Trimming removed 6 bases from V and 4 bases from J, with 9 bases in between. In germline, CDR1 is MDHEN, CDR2 SYDVKM. This CDR3 has 12 amino acids. DNA of the CDR3: TGTGCCAGCAGGGAGGCCCTCTATGGCTACACCTTC. Its protein product is CASREALYGYTF.

The V call is TRBV2, the J call TRBJ1-1, with D possibly being TRBD1 (5 bases). V dropped 8 bases and J dropped 8 bases, with 21 bases sitting between them. Germline V gene lookup returns CDR1 SNHLY and CDR2 FYNNEI. There are 14 residues in the CDR3. This CDR3 reads CASQTGGIGMEAFF. The CDR3 DNA reads as TGTGCCAGCCAAACGGGGGGGATAGGGATGGAAGCTTTCTTT.

This clone was seen only once. The chain combines TRBV19 with TRBJ2-7, with 13 bases identical to TRBD2. The CDR3 runs to 19 residues. Per germline, CDR1 LNHDA and CDR2 SQIVND (reference sequence). J gave up 3 bases and V 3 bases, and 14 bases lay outside the gene matches. CDR3 protein: CASSISPGLAGLRFYEQYF. DNA for the CDR3: TGTGCCAGTAGTATCTCCCCGGGACTAGCGGGATTAAGGTTCTACGAGCAGTACTTC.

This clone came up a few times. V is TRBV28 and J is TRBJ1-2, with TRBD1 as a possible D gene (5 bases). Germline loops: CDR1 MDHEN, CDR2 SYDVKM. The CDR3 is made up of 13 amino acids. V gave up 8 bases and J gave up 4 bases, with 14 bases separating them. The CDR3 nucleotides read TGTGCCAGCCCCGCAAGGCAGGGCTATGGCTACACCTTC. Translating it yields CASPARQGYGYTF.

The chain is built from TRBV28 and TRBJ2-7; TRBD1 matches at 10 bases. CDR3 size: 15 residues. After removal of 5 bases from V and 0 bases from J, the junction contained 4 bases not matched to a gene. Germline V lookup: CDR1 MDHEN, CDR2 SYDVKM. This CDR3 is CASSPTGGFSYEQYF. In DNA, the CDR3 is TGTGCCAGCAGTCCGACAGGGGGCTTCTCCTACGAGCAGTACTTC.

The chain carries TRBV3-1 (or the pseudogene TRBV3-2) and TRBJ2-1, with unresolved D. CDR3 length equals 14 residues. Germline CDR1 and CDR2: LGHDT and YNNKEL (reference sequence). V lost 2 bases to trimming and J lost 8 bases, with 13 bases between them. The CDR3 coding sequence is TGTGCCAGCAGCCAAAGATCCCCCGAGGATGAGCAGTTCTTC. Protein: CASSQRSPEDEQFF.

This clone was recorded only once. This chain links TRBV3-1 (or the pseudogene TRBV3-2) with TRBJ2-5; TRBD2 aligns across 12 bases. Germline assignment: CDR1 LGHDT and CDR2 YNNKEL (reference sequence). J was trimmed by 5 bases and V by 6 bases; bases with no gene match: 13. The CDR3 has 17 residues. CDR3 DNA sequence: TGTGCCAGCAGAACGGGCCTAGCGGGAGGGGTGTGGGAGACCCAGTACTTC. It codes for CASRTGLAGGVWETQYF.

The V gene is TRBV24-1, the J gene TRBJ1-6; D is possibly TRBD1 (6 bases). Germline CDR1 is KGHDR and CDR2 is SFDVKD. This CDR3 comprises 12 residues. Trimming left V 4 bases short and J 10 bases short, with 7 bases between. Here the CDR3 reads CATSDTGSPLHF. CDR3 DNA: TGTGCCACCAGTGACACAGGGTCACCCCTCCACTTT.

The rearrangement uses TRBV11-2 and TRBJ2-1, with D unclear. The V end was cut by 1 base, the J end by 2 bases, with 6 bases between. The CDR3 length is 14 residues. Per the germline V gene, CDR1 is SGHAT and CDR2 is FQNNGV. The CDR3 spells CASSLGAAYNEQFF. The CDR3 nucleotides are TGTGCCAGCAGCTTAGGTGCGGCCTACAATGAGCAGTTCTTC. Based on the CDR3 plus reference TRBV11-2 and TRBJ2-1, the full variable domain is EAGVAQSPRYKIIEKRQSVAFWCNPISGHATLYWYQQILGQGPKLLIQFQNNGVVDDSQLPKDRFSAERLKGVDSTLKIQPAKLEDSAVYLCASSLGAAYNEQFFGPGTRLTVL.

The chain couples TRBV6-1 to TRBJ2-7, with 7 bases matching TRBD1. Germline V gene data show CDR1 as MNHNS and CDR2 as SASEGT. V trimming: 1 base; J trimming: 6 bases; junction bases outside the gene matches: 3. The CDR3 is 13 amino acids. The CDR3 reads CASSEGQGREQYF. CDR3 nucleotide sequence: TGTGCCAGCAGTGAAGGACAGGGTCGCGAGCAGTACTTC.

The V and J genes are TRBV2 and TRBJ1-2; 7 bases are a match to TRBD1. V shed 0 bases and J 7 bases; nucleotides not matched to a gene: 5. The CDR3 is made up of 14 amino acids. The germline V gene has CDR1 SNHLY and CDR2 FYNNEI. The CDR3, as DNA: TGTGCCAGCAGTGAAGCAATGGGACAGATTGGCTACACCTTC. As protein: CASSEAMGQIGYTF.

The chain joins TRBV18 to TRBJ2-3; the D gene is possibly TRBD2 (5 bases). The germline V gene encodes CDR1 KGHSH and CDR2 LQKENI. V was trimmed by 3 bases and J by 3 bases, leaving 10 bases between them. The CDR3 loop spans 14 amino acids. The CDR3 reads CASSPQTGTDTQYF. Here the CDR3 DNA reads TGTGCCAGCTCACCGCAGACGGGGACAGATACGCAGTATTTT.

This chain links TRBV7-9 with TRBJ1-2; 8 bases align to TRBD1. Germline V CDR1 and CDR2: SEHNR, FQNEAQ (reference sequence). The junction had 5 bases not matched to a gene; V was cut back by 5 bases and J by 3 bases. CDR3 size: 14 residues. CDR3 DNA sequence: TGTGCCAGCAGCGACTCACAGGGGGACTATGGCTACACCTTC. As protein: CASSDSQGDYGYTF.

The gene calls are TRBV18 and TRBJ2-7; possibly TRBD1 for D (5 bases). The V end was cut by 4 bases, the J end by 4 bases, with 17 bases between. The CDR3 spans 15 residues. Germline V gives CDR1 KGHSH, CDR2 LQKENI. The CDR3 nucleotides are TGTGCCAGCTCACTGACACCGGGCCCAGGGTACGAGCAGTACTTC. This translates into CASSLTPGPGYEQYF.

V gene TRBV29-1 combines with J gene TRBJ1-5, with D tentatively TRBD1 (6 bases). The CDR3 length is 14 residues. CDR1 is SQVTM, CDR2 ANQGSEA, per germline. The V end was cut by 6 bases, the J end by 7 bases, with 19 bases between. CDR3 sequence reads: CSVLTGTRGQPQHF. The DNA for the CDR3 is TGCAGCGTCTTGACAGGTACAAGGGGGCAGCCCCAGCATTTT. Filled out from reference TRBV29-1 and TRBJ1-5, the complete variable domain reads SAVISQKPSRDICQRGTSLTIQCQVDSQVTMMFWYRQQPGQSLTLIATANQGSEATYESGFVIDKFPISRPNLTFSTLTVSNMSPEDSSIYLCSVLTGTRGQPQHFGDGTRLSIL.